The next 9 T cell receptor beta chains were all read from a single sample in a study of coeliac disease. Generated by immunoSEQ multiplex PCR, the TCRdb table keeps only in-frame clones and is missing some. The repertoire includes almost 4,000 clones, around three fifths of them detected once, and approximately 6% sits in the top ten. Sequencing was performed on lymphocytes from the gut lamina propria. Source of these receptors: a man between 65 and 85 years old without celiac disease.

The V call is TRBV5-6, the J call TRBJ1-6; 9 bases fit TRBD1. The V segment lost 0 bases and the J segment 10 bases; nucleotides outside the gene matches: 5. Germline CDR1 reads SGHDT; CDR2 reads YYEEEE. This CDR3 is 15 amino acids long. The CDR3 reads CASSLVTDRGSPLHF. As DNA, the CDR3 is TGTGCCAGCAGCTTGGTAACGGACAGGGGCTCACCCCTCCACTTT.

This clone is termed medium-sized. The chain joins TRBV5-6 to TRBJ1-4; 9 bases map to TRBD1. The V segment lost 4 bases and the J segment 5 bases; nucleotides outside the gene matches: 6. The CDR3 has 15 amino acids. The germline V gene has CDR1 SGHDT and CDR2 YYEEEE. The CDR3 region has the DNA TGTGCCAGCAGCGCTGCAGACAGGGGGAATGAAAAACTGTTTTTT. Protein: CASSAADRGNEKLFF.

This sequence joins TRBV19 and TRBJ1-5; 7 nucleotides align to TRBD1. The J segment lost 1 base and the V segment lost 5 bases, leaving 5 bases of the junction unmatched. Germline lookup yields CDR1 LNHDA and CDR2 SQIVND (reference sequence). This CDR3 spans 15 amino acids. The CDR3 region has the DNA TGTGCCAGTAGTCCCACGACAGGGAGCAATCAGCCCCAGCATTTT. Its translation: CASSPTTGSNQPQHF.

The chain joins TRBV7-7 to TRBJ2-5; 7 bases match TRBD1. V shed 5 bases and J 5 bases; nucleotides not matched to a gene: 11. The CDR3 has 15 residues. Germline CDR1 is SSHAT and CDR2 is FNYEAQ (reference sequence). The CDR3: CASSIRQGDVETQYF. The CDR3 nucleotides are TGTGCCAGCAGCATAAGACAGGGCGACGTCGAGACCCAGTACTTC.

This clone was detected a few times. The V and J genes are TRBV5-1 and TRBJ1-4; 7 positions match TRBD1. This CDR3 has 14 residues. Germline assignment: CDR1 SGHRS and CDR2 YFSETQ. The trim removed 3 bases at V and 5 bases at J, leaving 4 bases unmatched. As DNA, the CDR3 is TGCGCCAGCAGCTCGACGGGACAGAATGAAAAACTGTTTTTT. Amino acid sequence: CASSSTGQNEKLFF.

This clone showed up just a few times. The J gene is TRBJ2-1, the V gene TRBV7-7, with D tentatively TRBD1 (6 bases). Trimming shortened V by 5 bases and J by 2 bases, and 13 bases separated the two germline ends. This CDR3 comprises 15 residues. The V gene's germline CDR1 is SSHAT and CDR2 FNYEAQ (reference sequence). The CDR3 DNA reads TGTGCCAGCAGCCCTACAGGGACGCCCTACAATGAGCAGTTCTTC. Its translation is CASSPTGTPYNEQFF.

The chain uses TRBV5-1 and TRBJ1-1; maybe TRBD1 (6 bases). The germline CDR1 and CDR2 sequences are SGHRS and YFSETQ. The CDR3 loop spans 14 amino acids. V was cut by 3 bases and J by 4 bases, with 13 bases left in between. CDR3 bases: TGCGCCAGCAGCTCGGCAGGGGTGGGCACTGAAGCTTTCTTT. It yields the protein CASSSAGVGTEAFF.

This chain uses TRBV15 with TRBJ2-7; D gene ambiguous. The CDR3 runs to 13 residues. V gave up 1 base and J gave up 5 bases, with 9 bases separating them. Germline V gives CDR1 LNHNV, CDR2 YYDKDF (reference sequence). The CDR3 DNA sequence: TGTGCCACCAGCAGAGGAGGATCCCACGAGCAGTACTTC. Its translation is CATSRGGSHEQYF. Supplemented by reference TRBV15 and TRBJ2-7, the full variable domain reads DAMVIQNPRYQVTQFGKPVTLSCSQTLNHNVMYWYQQKSSQAPKLLFHYYDKDFNNEADTPDNFQSRRPNTSFCFLDIRSPGLGDTAMYLCATSRGGSHEQYFGPGTRLTVT.

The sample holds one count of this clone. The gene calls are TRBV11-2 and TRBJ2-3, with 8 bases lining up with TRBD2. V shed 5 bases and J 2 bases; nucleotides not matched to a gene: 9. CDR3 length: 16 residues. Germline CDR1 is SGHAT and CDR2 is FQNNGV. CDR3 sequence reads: CASSLLGGGSTDTQYF. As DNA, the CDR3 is TGTGCCAGCAGCCTTTTGGGCGGGGGGTCCACAGATACGCAGTATTTT.